This entry features one TCR beta chain sequence. This clone occurred a few times. Its binding antigen is unknown. Per-base quality was not reported, and no clone a single base away is much larger than it. This sample is part of a study of beta chain features in type 1 diabetes (dated by TCRdb to between 2018 and 2020). Turning to the overall study: Mean age, gender distribution, total cell number and subset yield were not different between patients and healthy donors. In the study, TCRB repertoires of sorted circulating CD4+ T cell subsets from recently diagnosed type 1 diabetes patients were compared with those of matched healthy donors. Across all samples, around 99 million sorted cells were examined, and cell number per subset correlated strongly with RNA yield. Naive and central memory subsets were obtained from all 30 or so donors, but regulatory and stem cell-like memory subsets were isolated from only 8 patients and roughly 8 healthy donors. Paper-wide results and their limitations: At VDJ recombination sites, patients with type 1 diabetes made fewer insertions and deleted more nucleotides, a pattern implying thymic rearrangement abnormalities. Naive, central memory and regulatory TCRB repertoires appeared more similar among patients than among healthy donors. HLA sub-analyses involved small numbers of individuals, so any influence of HLA type on TCRB rearrangement remained unresolved. PCR may preferentially amplify shorter templates, but because patient and control samples were amplified and corrected together, any resulting skew would affect both groups equally. A moderate but significant shortening of TCRB CDR3 length was observed in type 1 diabetes patients in all four CD4+ subsets. Because cDNA rather than genomic DNA was sequenced, highly expressing activated cells could have been over-represented, although no difference in activation and CD3 levels was found between groups.

Each donor gave one peripheral blood draw, averaging approximately 110 mL, which was collected into heparinised tubes. Naive, central memory, regulatory and stem cell-like memory CD4+ T cells were sorted on a BD FACSAria II using a panel including CD45RO, CCR7, CD25, CD127, CD95 and CD27. Purity was above 95% for every sorted population. PBMCs were separated immediately by Lymphoprep density gradient centrifugation and were stained directly, without being cultured. So that batch effects would be minimized, each experiment stained and sorted samples in pairs, pairing one healthy donor with one patient. The High Capacity cDNA Reverse Transcription Kit was used to reverse transcribe all of the isolated RNA, meaning that expressed TCRB transcripts were what got sequenced. Deep immunoSEQ sequencing was performed on naive, central memory and regulatory T cell samples, with an average of roughly 3.6 million total reads per sample. Sorted cells were lysed in RLT buffer and RNA was extracted with DNase-treated RNeasy Micro or Mini kits, depending on cell number. Each cell subset was processed separately to prevent cross-contamination, with patient and healthy donor samples processed together. Using the immunoSEQ multiplex PCR, TCRB sequences were amplified from cDNA into 87-bp fragments spanning the CDR3 region. Sequencing of the amplicons was done on the Illumina HiSeq platform. As for the authors' bioinformatics: Synthetic template baselines were used to correct PCR bias computationally, reads within Hamming distance 2 were collapsed, and singletons that could not be merged were discarded. Reads were aligned against IMGT so that V, D and J genes, CDR3 length and insertions or deletions at six rearrangement sites could be assigned. Within each subset, clonotype counts were normalized to sorted cell number, and only after that were true diversity and Gini coefficients computed with the tcR R package. The overlap coefficient, calculated on TCRB nucleotide sequences, was used to measure repertoire sharing. As a proxy for the pre-selection repertoire, out-of-frame TCRB sequences from naive cells were analyzed. Drawn from immuneACCESS, this table holds only the in-frame rearrangements with V and J called that TCRdb kept. Clones are partly lost; checked studies trace under half to an unresolved V gene and leave the rest unexplained. For V, J and clone size, that table is used; D and trimming come from the DNA. The sample table shows 250,000 to 350,000 clones, and more than 13% are seen once. The top ten hold more than 0.015% of the sample.

Sequenced: naive CD4+ T cells from blood. The sample's cell subset or site label is to be understood as: true naive CD4+ T cells. The TCR comes from a man younger than 45 with type 1 diabetes.

The CDR3 in this case is CASSLNGLGRNEQFF. The nucleotides are TGTGCCAGCAGCTTGAACGGACTAGGAAGGAATGAGCAGTTCTTC. The sequence joins TRBV7-9 to TRBJ2-1, with 7 junctional bases fitting TRBD2. Clipping removes 3 bases from V and 7 bases from J, with 9 as the unmatched junction base count. The germline V gene (reference sequence) supplies CDR1 SEHNR and CDR2 FQNEAQ. Including the terminal cysteine and phenylalanine, the CDR3 comprises 15 residues. Of all the DNA, just the CDR3 is kept, 45 bases in frame from base 1. When the CDR3 is completed using the reference TRBV7-9 and TRBJ2-1 genes on either side, the full variable domain is DTGVSQNPRHKITKRGQNVTFRCDPISEHNRLYWYRQTLGQGPEFLTYFQNEAQLEKSRLLSDRFSAERPKGSFSTLEIQRTEQGDSAMYLCASSLNGLGRNEQFFGPGTRLTVL.